This TCR beta chain was identified during a study of T cell responses to AZD1222 COVID-19 vaccine. Clones were sequenced by immunoSEQ multiplex PCR, and TCRdb holds only the in-frame ones, with some missing. The sample yields 120,000 to 150,000 clones, approximately 90% seen once. The CDR3 consists of 13 residues. Per the germline V gene, CDR1 is MNHEY and CDR2 is SVGAGI. This TCR derives from an adult in good health. Here the sequenced sample was peripheral blood, taken on day 0 of AZD1222 vaccination. The chain has TRBV6-5 and TRBJ2-3; D is uncertain. The CDR3, as DNA: TGTGCGTGTGGACGAGCCAGCACAGATACGCAGTATTTT. It codes for CACGRASTDTQYF.